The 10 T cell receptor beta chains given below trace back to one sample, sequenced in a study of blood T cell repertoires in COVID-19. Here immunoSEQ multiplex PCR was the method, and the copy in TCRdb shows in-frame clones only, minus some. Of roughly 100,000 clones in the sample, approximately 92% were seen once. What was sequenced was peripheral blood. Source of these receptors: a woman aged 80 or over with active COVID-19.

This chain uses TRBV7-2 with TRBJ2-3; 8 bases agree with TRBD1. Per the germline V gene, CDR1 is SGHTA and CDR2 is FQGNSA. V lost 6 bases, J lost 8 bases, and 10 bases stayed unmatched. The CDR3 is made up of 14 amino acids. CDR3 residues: CASSQGQGQGTQYF. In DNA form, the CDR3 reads TGTGCCAGCAGTCAAGGACAGGGTCAAGGTACGCAGTATTTT.

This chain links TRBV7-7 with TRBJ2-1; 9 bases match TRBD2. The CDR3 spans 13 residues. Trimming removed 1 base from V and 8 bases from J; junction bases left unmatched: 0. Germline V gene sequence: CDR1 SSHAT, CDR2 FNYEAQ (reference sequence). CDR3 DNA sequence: TGTGCCAGCAGCTTAGTAGCGGGAGATGAGCAGTTCTTC. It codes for CASSLVAGDEQFF.

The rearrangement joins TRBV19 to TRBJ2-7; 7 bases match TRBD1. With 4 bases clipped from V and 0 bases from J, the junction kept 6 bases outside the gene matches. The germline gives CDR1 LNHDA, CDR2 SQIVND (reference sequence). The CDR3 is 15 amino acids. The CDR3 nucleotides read TGTGCCAGTAGTACCTGGACAGGACTCTCCTACGAGCAGTACTTC. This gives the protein CASSTWTGLSYEQYF.

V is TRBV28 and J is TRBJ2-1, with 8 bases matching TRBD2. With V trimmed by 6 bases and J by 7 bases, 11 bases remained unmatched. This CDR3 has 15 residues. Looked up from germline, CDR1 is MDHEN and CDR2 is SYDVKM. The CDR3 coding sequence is TGTGCCAGCAGCAAAGAAGGGACTAGGCGGAATGAGCAGTTCTTC. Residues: CASSKEGTRRNEQFF.

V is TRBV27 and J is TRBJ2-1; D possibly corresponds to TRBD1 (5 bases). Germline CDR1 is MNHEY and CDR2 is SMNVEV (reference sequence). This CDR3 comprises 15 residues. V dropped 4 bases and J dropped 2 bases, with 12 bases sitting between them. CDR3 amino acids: CASSSYDSPYNEQFF. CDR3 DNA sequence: TGTGCCAGCAGTTCCTACGACAGTCCCTACAATGAGCAGTTCTTC.

The CDR3 DNA follows: TGTGCCAGCAGCACAGGACGTACACTTTCACCCCTCCACTTT. Protein: CASSTGRTLSPLHF. V and J are TRBV7-2 and TRBJ1-6, with D perhaps TRBD1 (5 bases). V was pared by 5 bases and J by 9 bases, with 14 bases between. The length of the CDR3 is 14 residues. CDR1 is SGHTA, CDR2 FQGNSA, per germline.

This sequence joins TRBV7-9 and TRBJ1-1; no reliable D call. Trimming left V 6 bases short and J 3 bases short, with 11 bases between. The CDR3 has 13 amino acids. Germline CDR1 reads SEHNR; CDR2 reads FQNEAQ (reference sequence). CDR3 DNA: TGTGCCAGCAGGGCCCCGGAGGACACTGAAGCTTTCTTT. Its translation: CASRAPEDTEAFF.

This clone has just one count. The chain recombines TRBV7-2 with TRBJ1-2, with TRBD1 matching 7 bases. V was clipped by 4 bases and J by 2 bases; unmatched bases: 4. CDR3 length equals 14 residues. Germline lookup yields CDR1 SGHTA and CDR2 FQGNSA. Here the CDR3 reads CASSWDRQNYGYTF. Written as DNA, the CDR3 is TGTGCCAGCAGCTGGGACAGACAAAACTATGGCTACACCTTC.

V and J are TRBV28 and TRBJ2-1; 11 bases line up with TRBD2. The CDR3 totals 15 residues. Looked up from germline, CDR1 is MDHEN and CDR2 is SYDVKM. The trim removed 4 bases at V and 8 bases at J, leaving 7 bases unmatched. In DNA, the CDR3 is TGTGCCAGCAGTTATGGGACTAGCGGCGGGTATGAGCAGTTCTTC. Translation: CASSYGTSGGYEQFF.

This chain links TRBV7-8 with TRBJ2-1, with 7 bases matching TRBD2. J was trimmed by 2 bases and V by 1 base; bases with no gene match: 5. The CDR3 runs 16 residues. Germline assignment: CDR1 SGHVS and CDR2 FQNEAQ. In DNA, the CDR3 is TGTGCCAGCAGCTTAGACGGGGGAGGGACCTACAATGAGCAGTTCTTC. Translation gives CASSLDGGGTYNEQFF.